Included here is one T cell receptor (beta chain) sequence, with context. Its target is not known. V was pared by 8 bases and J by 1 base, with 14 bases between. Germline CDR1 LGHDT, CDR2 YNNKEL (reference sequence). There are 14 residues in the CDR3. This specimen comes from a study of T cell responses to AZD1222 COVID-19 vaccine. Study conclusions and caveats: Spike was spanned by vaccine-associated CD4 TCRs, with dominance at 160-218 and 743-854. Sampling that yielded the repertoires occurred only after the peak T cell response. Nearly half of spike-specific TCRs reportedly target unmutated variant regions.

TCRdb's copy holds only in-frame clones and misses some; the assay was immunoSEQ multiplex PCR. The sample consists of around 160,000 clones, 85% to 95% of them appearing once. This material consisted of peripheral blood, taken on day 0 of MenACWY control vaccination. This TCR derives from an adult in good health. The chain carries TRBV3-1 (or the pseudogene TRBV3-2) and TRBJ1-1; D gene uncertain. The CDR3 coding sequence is TGTGCCAGCGCACCGAGGACCGAGAACACTGAAGCTTTCTTT. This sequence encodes CASAPRTENTEAFF.